The 2 T cell receptor beta chains below come from one sample, sequenced in a study of blood T cell repertoires in COVID-19. TCRdb's table, derived via immunoSEQ multiplex PCR, lists solely in-frame clones and lacks some. In the table there are nearly 200,000 clones, around 92% of which are singletons. Sample: PBMCs or T cells enriched from blood (not recorded which). Every receptor here comes from a woman between 18 and 29 years old who had recovered from COVID-19.

The genes are TRBV24-1 and TRBJ2-1; D possibly corresponds to TRBD2 (6 bases). Per germline, CDR1 KGHDR and CDR2 SFDVKD. The CDR3 is 13 amino acids. V dropped 5 bases and J dropped 9 bases, with 13 bases sitting between them. The CDR3 is CATSAVAGREQFF. CDR3 in DNA: TGTGCCACCAGTGCAGTGGCGGGGCGTGAGCAGTTCTTC.

This chain joins TRBV7-9 and TRBJ2-4, with D possibly matching TRBD1 (8 bases). Germline CDR1 and CDR2: SEHNR and FQNEAQ (reference sequence). The CDR3 sequence is 17 residues long. The V end lost 3 bases, the J end lost 0 bases, and 15 bases lay between the germline ends. The CDR3 coding sequence is TGTGCCAGCAGCTTCCCGACAGGGGAGGGAGCCAAAAACATTCAGTACTTC. It codes for CASSFPTGEGAKNIQYF. Supplemented by reference TRBV7-9 and TRBJ2-4, the full variable domain reads DTGVSQNPRHKITKRGQNVTFRCDPISEHNRLYWYRQTLGQGPEFLTYFQNEAQLEKSRLLSDRFSAERPKGSFSTLEIQRTEQGDSAMYLCASSFPTGEGAKNIQYFGAGTRLSVL.